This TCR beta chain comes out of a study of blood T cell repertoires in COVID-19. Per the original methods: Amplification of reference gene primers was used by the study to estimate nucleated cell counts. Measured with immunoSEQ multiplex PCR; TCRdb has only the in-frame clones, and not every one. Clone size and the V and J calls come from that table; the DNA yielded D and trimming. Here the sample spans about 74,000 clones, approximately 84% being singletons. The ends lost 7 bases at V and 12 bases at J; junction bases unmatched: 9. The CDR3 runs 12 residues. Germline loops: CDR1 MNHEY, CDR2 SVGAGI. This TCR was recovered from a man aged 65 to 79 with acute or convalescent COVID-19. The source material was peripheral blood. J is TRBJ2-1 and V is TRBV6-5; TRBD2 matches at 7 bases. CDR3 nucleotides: TGTGCCAGCACCGGGGGGTCCTGGGGGCAGTTCTTC. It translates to CASTGGSWGQFF.